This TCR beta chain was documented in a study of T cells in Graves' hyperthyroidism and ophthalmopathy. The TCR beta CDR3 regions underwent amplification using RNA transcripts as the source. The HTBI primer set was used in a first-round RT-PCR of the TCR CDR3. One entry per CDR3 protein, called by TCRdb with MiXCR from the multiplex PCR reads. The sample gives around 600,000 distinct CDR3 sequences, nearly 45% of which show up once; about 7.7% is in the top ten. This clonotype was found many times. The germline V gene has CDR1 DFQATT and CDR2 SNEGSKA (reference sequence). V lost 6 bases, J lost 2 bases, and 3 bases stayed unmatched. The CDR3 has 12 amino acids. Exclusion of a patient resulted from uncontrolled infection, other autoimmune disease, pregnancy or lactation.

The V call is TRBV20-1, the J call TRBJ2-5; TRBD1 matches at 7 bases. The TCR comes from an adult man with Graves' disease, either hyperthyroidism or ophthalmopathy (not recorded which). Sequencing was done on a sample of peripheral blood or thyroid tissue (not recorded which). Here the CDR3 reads CSAQDRQETQYF. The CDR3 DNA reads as TGCAGTGCGCAGGACAGGCAAGAGACCCAGTACTTC.